This T cell receptor beta chain stems from a study of shared clonotypes between healthy human individuals (dated by TCRdb to the early 2020s). Regarding the research as a whole: A few men and two women, aged 18 to 49 years, made up the cohort. Per donor, three plates each were used for CD4 naive and CD4 memory, two for CD8 naive, and one for CD8 memory. Blood TCR repertoires of five healthy adults were deeply sequenced to estimate repertoire size and the extent of clonotype sharing between individuals. To increase sequencing depth and limit assay-specific biases, TCR repertoire library preparation and sequencing were carried out by different laboratories using diverse techniques. Each donor's leukapheresis produced roughly between roughly 0.85 and 10 billion PBMCs.

Of note for this clone: Its target antigen remains unknown. No qualities accompany the bases; no much larger clone lies one base away.

Using the deep immunoSEQ assay, multiplex PCR amplified TCR CDR3 regions from genomic DNA. Genomic DNA extracted from each cell subset was distributed evenly over all wells of several immunoSEQ 96-well plates, and each plate served as one replicate. Each replicate PCR for sorted subsets received around 200 ng genomic DNA, equal to 28,000 or so T cell genomes. Purified libraries were measured with a Qubit 3.0 fluorometer, size-checked on a Bioanalyzer 2100, and measured again with the KAPA Library Quantification kit. A separate single-read 150-cycle Illumina NextSeq 550 flow cell was used to sequence each immunoSEQ 96-well plate. For the original study's pipeline: The immunoSEQ output contained only junctional sequences without quality scores, so filtering could not match that applied to full-length reads. To assign V/J genes and CDR3, sequences were annotated against IMGT germline references using PyIR, a Python wrapper for IgBLAST v1.9. Reads with weak V/J assignments (E-value above 1e-6), missing CDR3, stop codons, out-of-frame junctions, or ambiguous translated residues were removed. A V3J clonotype was defined by an identical inferred V gene, J gene, and CDR3 amino acid sequence. To compute the percentage overlap between repertoires, the number of shared unique clonotypes was divided by the size of the smaller repertoire. Three approaches were used to assess repertoire richness: RTK rarefaction, the Chao1 estimator, and Recon v2.1 estimates of unobserved clonotypes. Generation probabilities were computed with OLGA for all TCRbeta clonotypes obtained by the gDNA method from several donors. Entries here come from immuneACCESS through TCRdb and include only in-frame sequences with V and J called. Some clones fail to appear in such tables; in the studies checked, an unresolved V gene covers under half of the shortfall, and the cause of the remainder is unknown. Clone size and the V and J calls come from that table; the DNA yielded D and trimming. This sample gives approximately 1.5 million clones in total; approximately 98.5% of them show up just once. The top ten hold 0.3% to 0.45% of the sample.

General study outcomes and caveats: Pairwise subsampling indicated that sequencing depth was expected to affect the degree of clonotype sharing among donors. Sampling was limited to blood, and TCR repertoires in tissue likely differ from TCR repertoires in blood. Across a few donors, around 5% of naive CD4, around 3.5% of naive CD8, 2% to 2.5% of memory CD4, and about 0.4% of memory CD8 clonotypes were shared. Rarefaction of sorted-subset datasets indicated incomplete sequencing despite the large sequencing depth. The genetic and exposure-history diversity represented was limited by the small number of donors. Naive subsets generally had larger estimated clonotype richness than memory subsets did. Higher generation probabilities were observed for clonotypes shared by all four sorted-subset donors than for non-shared clonotypes.

The donors were healthy, HIV-negative adults with no recently reported acute infections or vaccinations. All donors were Caucasian adults living in Nashville, Tennessee, USA. CD4+ T cells were enriched by magnetic negative selection, after which naive cells were positively selected on CD45RA and the negative fraction was taken as the memory subset. Blood was obtained by leukapheresis, after which PBMCs were separated by Ficoll-Histopaque density gradient centrifugation and cryopreserved in liquid nitrogen vapor phase. Analytical flow cytometry was used to check the purity and quantity of each magnetically sorted T cell population. Genomic DNA was isolated from every sorted fraction and measured by UV absorbance on a Nanodrop 2000c. Taken from cysteine to phenylalanine, the CDR3 has 14 residues. The CDR3 DNA has 42 bases and is translated from base 1. Reading the germline V gene gives CDR1 SGHTA and CDR2 FQGNSA. Trimming takes 5 bases from V and 12 bases from J, and the germline ends sit 20 bases apart.

What was sequenced was naive CD4+ T cells sorted from blood. According to the study, the label for this sample's cell subset or site signals: CD45RA+ positively selected. This TCR derives from a man aged 25 to 40 in good health. Here the chain combines TRBV7-2 and TRBJ2-1; a tentative D call is TRBD1 (5 bases match). CDR3 protein: CASSPRTGRVGQFF. The DNA sequence is TGTGCCAGCAGCCCCCGCACAGGCCGGGTAGGGCAGTTCTTC. Supplemented by the reference TRBV7-2 and TRBJ2-1 proteins around the CDR3, the complete variable domain is GAGVSQSPSNKVTEKGKDVELRCDPISGHTALYWYRQSLGQGLEFLIYFQGNSAPDKSGLPSDRFSAERTGGSVSTLTIQRTQQEDSAVYLCASSPRTGRVGQFFGPGTRLTVL.